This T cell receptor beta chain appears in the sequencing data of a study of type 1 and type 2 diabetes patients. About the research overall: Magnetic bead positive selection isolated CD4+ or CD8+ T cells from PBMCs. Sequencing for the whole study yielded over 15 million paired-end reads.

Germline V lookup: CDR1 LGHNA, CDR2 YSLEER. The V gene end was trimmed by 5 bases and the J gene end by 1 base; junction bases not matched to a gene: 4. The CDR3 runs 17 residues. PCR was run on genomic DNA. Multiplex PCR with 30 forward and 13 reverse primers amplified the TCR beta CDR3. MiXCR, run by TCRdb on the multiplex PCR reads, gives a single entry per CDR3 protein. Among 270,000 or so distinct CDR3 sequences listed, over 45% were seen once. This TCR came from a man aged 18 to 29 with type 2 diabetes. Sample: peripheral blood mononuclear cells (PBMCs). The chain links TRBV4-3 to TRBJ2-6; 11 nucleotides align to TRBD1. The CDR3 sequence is CASSLDRGLSGANVLTF. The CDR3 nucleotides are TGCGCCAGCAGCTTGGACAGGGGGCTTTCTGGGGCCAACGTCCTGACTTTC.